This paragraph reports one T cell receptor beta chain. This entry belongs to a study of blood T cell repertoires in COVID-19. Study as a whole: Samples came from the United States, Italy and Spain, spanning acute and convalescent COVID-19. Sources were T cells, B-cell-depleted T cells, or PBMCs; the material itself was cDNA or gDNA.

Per the authors' pipeline: Reference gene primer amplification gave estimated nucleated cell counts. Using immunoSEQ multiplex PCR, the repertoire was profiled, and TCRdb retains in-frame clones only, with some absent. From that table come the V and J calls and clone size; the DNA was used to work out D and trimming. In the table there are more than 35,000 clones, about four fifths of which are singletons. This CDR3 spans 15 amino acids. V lost 0 bases, J lost 0 bases, and 8 bases lay in between. Germline CDR1 is SGHKS and CDR2 is YYEKEE (reference sequence). The chain links TRBV5-5 to TRBJ2-3; a weak D match, TRBD1 (5 bases). The clonotype comes from a man between 65 and 85 years old with acute or convalescent COVID-19. Sequences were obtained from peripheral blood. For the CDR3, the DNA is TGTGCCAGCAGCTTGGGGCAGGGAAGCACAGATACGCAGTATTTT. Its translation is CASSLGQGSTDTQYF.